A selection of T cell receptor beta chains follows, all from one sample in a study of early T cells in non-severe SARS-CoV-2 infection. TCRdb passed the 5' RACE reads through MiXCR, listing each CDR3 protein once. This sample has 75,000 to 90,000 distinct CDR3 sequences; roughly 13% occur once, and the top ten carry 1.1%. Specimen: whole blood. These receptors originate from an adult who was a healthcare worker with PCR-confirmed SARS-CoV-2 infection or an uninfected control (not recorded which). The CDR3 runs from the conserved cysteine through the conserved F or W. Clone size is stated in some rows and not others, as once, few, many or a class when expanded.

V: TRBV27; size: -; CDR3: CASSLDNNEQFF
V: TRBV28; size: -; CDR3: CASSLRGLGFTEAFF
V: TRBV28; size: few; CDR3: CASSLRAIQYF
V: TRBV7-2; size: -; CDR3: CASRVTAGGRRDEQFF
V: TRBV6-6; size: -; CDR3: CASSYSDGYNSPLHF
V: TRBV11-2; size: many; CDR3: CASSPIKPGLKNIQYF
V: TRBV12-3/TRBV12-4; size: -; CDR3: CASSQDQPRQPQHF
V: TRBV4-3; size: many; CDR3: CASSQEGQGGTGELFF
V: TRBV29-1; size: -; CDR3: CSVEQGPTRPTIPNTGELFF
V: TRBV7-2; size: -; CDR3: CASSPAGTSGRARADTQYF
V: TRBV4-2; size: few; CDR3: CASGDGGFTDTQYF
V: TRBV11-2; size: many; CDR3: CASSPGGTGRDEQYF
V: TRBV20-1; size: -; CDR3: CSASRTSGTDTQYF
V: TRBV28; size: -; CDR3: CARYRGDHWNTQYF
V: TRBV12-3/TRBV12-4; size: few; CDR3: CASSFRGTDEQFF
V: TRBV12-3/TRBV12-4; size: few; CDR3: CASSLDTGWDSPLHF
V: TRBV29-1; size: few; CDR3: CSAAQGSASPASTEAFF
V: TRBV27; size: many; CDR3: CAATPVSSTDTQYF
V: TRBV5-4; size: many; CDR3: CASSLTQGAYEQYF
V: TRBV14; size: few; CDR3: CASSQGRNTEAFF
V: TRBV20-1; size: many; CDR3: CSARDTNTGELFF
V: TRBV11-2; size: -; CDR3: CASSLGVGAYEQYF
V: TRBV6-2/TRBV6-3; size: -; CDR3: CASSYWASGDPTDTQYF
V: TRBV3-1; size: -; CDR3: CASSRYTLGEQYF
V: TRBV7-2; size: many; CDR3: CASSLAPTLEGGYNEQFF
V: TRBV15; size: -; CDR3: CATSRDPGANVLTF
V: TRBV7-9; size: many; CDR3: CASSLGHGETQYF
V: TRBV7-6; size: -; CDR3: CASSLALADTGELFF
V: TRBV7-9; size: many; CDR3: CASSSRDRLFF